This is a list of T cell receptor beta chains from one sample in a study of early T cells in non-severe SARS-CoV-2 infection. MiXCR, applied by TCRdb to the 5' RACE reads, yields one record per CDR3 protein. The top ten clones hold less than 25% of a sample with 100,000 to 150,000 distinct CDR3 sequences, more than 12% of them seen once. The source material was whole blood. The source of these receptors is an adult who was a healthcare worker with PCR-confirmed SARS-CoV-2 infection or an uninfected control (not recorded which). CDR3s include the opening cysteine and the closing phenylalanine or tryptophan. A D gene is named only where the DNA matches it firmly. The size of a clone is reported for some rows only, either as once, few or many, or as a class for expanded clones.

TRBV10-3,-,-,TRBJ2-2,TGTGCCATCAGTGACAGCAGCCTATTAGCCGGGGAGCTGTTTTTT,CAISDSSLLAGELFF
TRBV9,TRBD2,few,TRBJ2-2,TGTGCCAGCAGCGTAGATGGGGAGGGAGGCACCGGGGAGCTGTTTTTT,CASSVDGEGGTGELFF
TRBV12-3/TRBV12-4,-,-,TRBJ1-5,TGTGCCAGCAGTACTACTCACAATCAGCCCCAGCATTTT,CASSTTHNQPQHF
TRBV7-9,-,few,TRBJ1-2,TGTGCCAGCAGCTTAGTTTCGGGGACCGATGGCTACACCTTC,CASSLVSGTDGYTF
TRBV3-1,TRBD2,many,TRBJ2-5,TGTGCCAGCAGCTCCGGACTAGAAGAGACCCAGTACTTC,CASSSGLEETQYF
TRBV2,-,many,TRBJ1-2,TGTGCCAGCCTCCTTCAGGGCTCCTATGGCTACACCTTC,CASLLQGSYGYTF
TRBV2,-,-,TRBJ1-1,TGTGCCAGCGGGGGGCAGGGTACGAACACTGAAGCTTTCTTT,CASGGQGTNTEAFF
TRBV19,-,few,TRBJ2-5,TGTGCCAGTAGTCGGCGCCATCAAGAGACCCAGTACTTC,CASSRRHQETQYF
TRBV27,TRBD1,many,TRBJ2-1,TGTGCCAGCAGTCGGACAGGGGGGGGGATGAATGAGTTCTTC,CASSRTGGGMNEFF
TRBV30,-,few,TRBJ1-3,TGTGCCTGGAGTGTAAGGCAGGACGGCACCATATATTTT,CAWSVRQDGTIYF
TRBV6-2/TRBV6-3,-,-,TRBJ2-3,TGTGCCAGCAGTAGGACCCAATATACGCAGTATTTT,CASSRTQYTQYF
TRBV19,-,-,TRBJ2-5,TGTGCCAGTAGTCAAGGGGGCCAAGAGACCCAGTACTTC,CASSQGGQETQYF
TRBV3-1,TRBD2,-,TRBJ2-6,TGTGCCAGCAGCCCTCAGGAAGGGACTAGCTCTGGGGCCAACGTCCTGACTTTC,CASSPQEGTSSGANVLTF
TRBV7-9,TRBD1,-,TRBJ1-2,TGTGCCAGCAGCTTCAACAGGGGGGATGATGGCTACACCTTC,CASSFNRGDDGYTF
TRBV12-3/TRBV12-4,-,few,TRBJ1-5,TGTGCCAGCAGTTGGCGAGGGGCTAGCAATCAGCCCCAGCATTTT,CASSWRGASNQPQHF
TRBV5-1,-,-,TRBJ1-2,TGCGCCAGCAGCCCACGGCGGCAGACTAACTATGGCTACACCTTC,CASSPRRQTNYGYTF
TRBV12-3/TRBV12-4,-,few,TRBJ2-7,TGTGCCAGCAGTTTCCCAGGCATCTACGAGCAGTACTTC,CASSFPGIYEQYF
TRBV12-3/TRBV12-4,-,few,TRBJ2-4,TGTGCCAGCAGCCTGAGGTGGGACCCCCCTGAGGGTATTCAGTACTTC,CASSLRWDPPEGIQYF
TRBV12-3/TRBV12-4,TRBD1,few,TRBJ2-2,TGTGCCAGCAGACGCGACAGGGCCGAGCTCGTTGCCGGGGAGCTGTTTTTT,CASRRDRAELVAGELFF
TRBV9,TRBD1,few,TRBJ2-1,TGTGCCAGCAGCTTCCGGGACAGGGTTCCCTTCAATGAGCAGTTCTTC,CASSFRDRVPFNEQFF
TRBV6-1,TRBD1,-,TRBJ2-3,TGTGCCAGCAGCGATACCGGGACAGGGAGATTCACAGATACGCAGTATTTT,CASSDTGTGRFTDTQYF
TRBV29-1,-,-,TRBJ1-2,TGCAGCGTTGAAGATTCGGGACCAAGGAGTGGCTACACCTTC,CSVEDSGPRSGYTF
TRBV20-1,-,many,TRBJ2-2,TGCAGTGCTAGTTCGGGACAGAACACCGGGGAGCTGTTTTTT,CSASSGQNTGELFF
TRBV3-1,-,-,TRBJ2-7,TGTGCCAGCAGCGTTGAAGGGGCCCAGCAGTACTTC,CASSVEGAQQYF
TRBV12-3/TRBV12-4,-,few,TRBJ1-5,TGTGCCAGCAGTAACGAGACGGGACTAACGTTGAGTCAGCCCCAGCATTTT,CASSNETGLTLSQPQHF
TRBV7-9,TRBD1,-,TRBJ2-6,TGTGCCAGCAGCCTAGGACAGGGGACTACTGGGGCCAACGTCCTGACTTTC,CASSLGQGTTGANVLTF
TRBV12-3/TRBV12-4,-,few,TRBJ1-1,TGTGCCAGCATCCTAGGGGGGAGAGCTGAAGCTTTCTTT,CASILGGRAEAFF
TRBV10-1,-,many,TRBJ1-1,TGCGCCAGCAGTGTGGGATTGAACACTGAAGCTTTCTTT,CASSVGLNTEAFF
TRBV6-5,-,few,TRBJ2-1,TGTGCCAGCAGCCCGATCGGCAGCTCCTACAATGAGCAGTTCTTC,CASSPIGSSYNEQFF
TRBV24-1,-,-,TRBJ2-1,TGTGCCACCAGTGACAGGGGAGCACCCAATGAGCAGTTCTTC,CATSDRGAPNEQFF
TRBV12-3/TRBV12-4,-,few,TRBJ1-1,TGTGCCAGCAGGAGAACGGGTGGGACTGAAGCTTTCTTT,CASRRTGGTEAFF
TRBV7-2,TRBD2,few,TRBJ2-2,TGTGCCAGCAGCTTACGCGGGGGGGCTGGGATCGACACCGGGGAGCTGTTTTTT,CASSLRGGAGIDTGELFF
TRBV7-9,-,-,TRBJ1-1,TGTGCCAGCAGCCCTTTGGAGGGAGGGACTGAAGCTTTCTTT,CASSPLEGGTEAFF
TRBV6-6,-,-,TRBJ2-7,TGTGCCAGCAGTTACTCGATTGGAGGGCGTTTGGAGCAGTACTTC,CASSYSIGGRLEQYF
TRBV29-1,-,-,TRBJ1-2,TGCAGCGTTGAGAAGGGGGGCTATGGCTACACCTTC,CSVEKGGYGYTF
TRBV10-3,-,-,TRBJ2-7,TGTGCCATCAGTGAAAGGAGGGAGTACGAGCAGTACTTC,CAISERREYEQYF
TRBV20-1,-,many,TRBJ2-1,TGCAGTGCTAGCGGCGCGAGCTCCTACAATGAGCAGTTCTTC,CSASGASSYNEQFF